These T cell receptor beta chains were read from a single sample in a study of cytomegalovirus exposure and HLA in healthy donors. TCRdb's table, derived via immunoSEQ multiplex PCR, lists solely in-frame clones and lacks some. The sample records around 280,000 clones, about 90% being singletons. The sample was PBMCs. The receptor source for this set is a woman aged 18-35 years in good health and CMV-seronegative. CDR3s include the opening cysteine and the closing phenylalanine or tryptophan. A D gene is named only where the DNA matches it firmly. Size is stated for part of the rows, as once, few or many counts, or as a class when the clone is expanded.

abundance	len	d_gene	j_gene	v_gene	CDR3nt	CDR3aa
-	15	-	TRBJ1-1	TRBV7-8	TGTGCCAGCAGCTCCAAATCGGTTCCTTCCACTGAAGCTTTCTTT	CASSSKSVPSTEAFF
-	19	TRBD1	TRBJ1-4	TRBV23-1	TGCGCCAGCAGTCAAAACCCCCACCCCCCCGACAGGGTAGGGGAAAAACTGTTTTTT	CASSQNPHPPDRVGEKLFF
-	12	TRBD1	TRBJ1-1	TRBV19	TGTGCCAGTACCATAAGACAGGGAGAAGCTTTCTTT	CASTIRQGEAFF
-	14	TRBD2	TRBJ2-5	TRBV5-1	TGCGCCAGCAGCTTGGCGGGGGGCCAAGAGACCCAGTACTTC	CASSLAGGQETQYF
-	14	-	TRBJ1-6	TRBV2	TGTGCCAGCAGTGGGACGGGGATTAATTCACCCCTCCACTTT	CASSGTGINSPLHF
-	13	TRBD1	TRBJ2-5	TRBV5-1	TGCGCCAGCAGCAGGGACAGCCAAGAGACCCAGTACTTC	CASSRDSQETQYF
once	14	-	TRBJ2-7	TRBV6-6	TGTGCCAGCAGACCGGGACAAACGATATCCGAGCAGTACTTC	CASRPGQTISEQYF
-	17	TRBD2	TRBJ2-3	TRBV19	TGTGCCAGTAGACAATTAGCGGGGGGGATTTTCACAGATACGCAGTATTTT	CASRQLAGGIFTDTQYF
-	14	TRBD2	TRBJ2-7	TRBV7-9	TGTTCCAGCAGCTTAGTGACTAGCGGGAACGAGCAGTACTTC	CSSSLVTSGNEQYF
-	15	-	TRBJ2-7	TRBV5-4	TGTGCCAGCACGACCGGGGGGCGAGAGGACTACGAGCAGTACTTC	CASTTGGREDYEQYF
-	16	-	TRBJ1-4	TRBV30	TGTGCCTGGAGTGCCCCTACCGGACAGTCTAATGAAAAACTGTTTTTT	CAWSAPTGQSNEKLFF
-	16	-	TRBJ1-6	TRBV7-9	TGTGCCAGCAGCCCCCAGGGTGTCTCCTATAATTCCCCCCTCCACTTT	CASSPQGVSYNSPLHF
-	14	TRBD2	TRBJ2-1	TRBV4-2	TGTGCCAGCAGCCACCCGGGACTAGCGGGGGAGCAGTTCTTC	CASSHPGLAGEQFF
few	14	TRBD1	TRBJ1-5	TRBV28	TGTGCCAGCAGTAACGGACAGGGAGGGCAGCCCCAGCATTTT	CASSNGQGGQPQHF
-	14	-	TRBJ1-5	TRBV6-5	TGTGCCAGCGGTCATCAGGGTGGCAATCAGCCCCAGCATTTT	CASGHQGGNQPQHF
-	15	TRBD1	TRBJ2-7	TRBV29-1	TGCAGCGTTGTCCCTGCCGGGACAGGGGCCTACGAGCAGTACTTC	CSVVPAGTGAYEQYF
-	13	-	TRBJ2-3	TRBV6-1	TGTGCCAGCAGTTCCGGGAGCACCGATACGCAGTATTTT	CASSSGSTDTQYF
-	13	TRBD1	TRBJ1-2	TRBV27	TGTGCCAGCAGGGACGGGACAGCCTATGGCTACACCTTC	CASRDGTAYGYTF
once	14	-	TRBJ1-4	TRBV5-1	TGCGCCAGCAGCGAACAAACAACTAATGAAAAACTGTTTTTT	CASSEQTTNEKLFF
once	16	TRBD1	TRBJ2-7	TRBV6-1	TGTGCCAGCAGTGGCATCCGGGACAGGGGAACCTACGAGCAGTACTTC	CASSGIRDRGTYEQYF
-	14	-	TRBJ1-2	TRBV6-5	TGTGCCAGCAGACCACAGGTGTCGAGCGATGGCTACACCTTC	CASRPQVSSDGYTF
-	15	-	TRBJ2-7	TRBV5-1	TGCGCCAGCAGCTTGGGGTCAGGGCTACAGTACGAGCAGTACTTC	CASSLGSGLQYEQYF
-	18	TRBD1	TRBJ1-5	TRBV7-9	TGTTCCAGCAGCTACCCGGGACAGGGGTCGTATAGCAATCAGCCCCAGCATTTT	CSSSYPGQGSYSNQPQHF
-	19	TRBD2	TRBJ2-1	TRBV28	TGTGCCAGCAGCTCCTACCCCTCTTACCTAGCGGGGGATTACAATGAGCAGTTCTTC	CASSSYPSYLAGDYNEQFF
-	13	TRBD1	TRBJ1-1	TRBV27	TGTGCCAGCAGCCAGACAGGGTACACTGAAGCTTTCTTT	CASSQTGYTEAFF
-	15	TRBD1	TRBJ1-2	TRBV5-6	TGTGCCAGCAGCACGGGACAGGAGGGGCCTTATGGCTACACCTTC	CASSTGQEGPYGYTF
-	14	-	TRBJ2-7	TRBV7-9	TGTGCCAGCAGCTTAGCCCGGGGGTCCTACGAGCAGTACTTC	CASSLARGSYEQYF
-	13	TRBD1	TRBJ2-5	TRBV6-1	TGTGCCAGCAGTGAGAACAGGGGTGAGACCCAGTACTTC	CASSENRGETQYF
-	15	TRBD2	TRBJ2-7	TRBV9	TGTGCCAGCAGCGTAGCGGCTAGCGGGGTCTACGAGCAGTACTTC	CASSVAASGVYEQYF
-	15	TRBD1	TRBJ2-7	TRBV7-8	TGTGCCAGCAGCTTATCGACAGGGAAACGACGCGAGCAGTACTTC	CASSLSTGKRREQYF
-	14	-	TRBJ2-3	TRBV18	TGTGCCAGCTCACCAACGGGGAGCACAGATACGCAGTATTTT	CASSPTGSTDTQYF
-	15	-	TRBJ2-7	TRBV7-9	TGTGCCAGCAGCTTAACCGGGACAACCGCCTACGAGCAGTACTTC	CASSLTGTTAYEQYF
-	18	-	TRBJ2-7	TRBV7-9	TGTGCCAGCAGCTCCACCGGGGAGGACTCCAGGAGCTCCTACGAGCAGTACTTC	CASSSTGEDSRSSYEQYF
-	16	-	TRBJ1-4	TRBV4-1	TGCGCCAGCAGCCAAGGCCGGGACTCGGCTAATGAAAAACTGTTTTTT	CASSQGRDSANEKLFF
once	15	-	TRBJ1-1	TRBV27	TGTGCCAGCAGTCCCCCGGGACATCCGAACACTGAAGCTTTCTTT	CASSPPGHPNTEAFF
-	15	-	TRBJ2-2	TRBV6-5	TGTGCCAGCAGTTACAGGACAGTGAACACCGGGGAGCTGTTTTTT	CASSYRTVNTGELFF
-	13	-	TRBJ2-7	TRBV5-4	TGTGCCAGCAGCTTGGTAGGAGGGGGCGGGAAGTACTTC	CASSLVGGGGKYF
-	13	-	TRBJ1-4	TRBV9	TGTGCCAGCAGCGCATCTACAGGGGAAAAACTGTTTTTT	CASSASTGEKLFF
once	13	-	TRBJ2-5	TRBV5-8	TGTGCCAGCAGCTTGGACCAGGAAGAGACCCAGTACTTC	CASSLDQEETQYF
-	13	-	TRBJ2-7	TRBV10-1	TGCGCCAGCAGTGAGCGGGTATCCTACGAGCAGTACTTC	CASSERVSYEQYF
-	15	TRBD1	TRBJ2-7	TRBV6-5	TGTGCCAGCATCCCCATAGGGGGCAAAACCTACGAGCAGTACTTC	CASIPIGGKTYEQYF
-	13	TRBD2	TRBJ2-5	TRBV5-1	TGCGCCAGCAGGGCTCGGGGAGGGGTCCCCCAGTACTTC	CASRARGGVPQYF
-	14	-	TRBJ1-5	TRBV4-1	TGCGCCAGCAGCCAAGCGGGGAGGAATCAGCCCCAGCATTTT	CASSQAGRNQPQHF
-	15	TRBD1	TRBJ1-1	TRBV11-2	TGTGCCAGCAGCTTAGTAGCCAGGGGGCTCACTGAAGCTTTCTTT	CASSLVARGLTEAFF
-	11	-	TRBJ2-1	TRBV2	TGTGCCAGCAGTTCCCGCAATGAGCAGTTCTTC	CASSSRNEQFF